The clone carrying this T cell receptor beta chain was found once. This entry belongs to a study of blood T cell repertoires in COVID-19. In the study overall: Material from acute and convalescent COVID-19 was sourced from the United States, Italy and Spain. T cells, B-cell-depleted T cells, or PBMCs provided the cDNA or gDNA that served as material.

This CDR3 has 11 residues. V lost 3 bases and J lost 6, with 5 bases in between. Germline assignment: CDR1 MDHEN and CDR2 SYDVKM. In the original analysis: Cell counts per sample came from amplifying reference gene primers. Clones were sequenced by immunoSEQ multiplex PCR, and TCRdb holds only the in-frame ones, with some missing. V and J calls plus clone size are reproduced from that table; the DNA served to infer D and trimming. The table shows some 220,000 clones, with 80% occurring only once. The receptor was isolated from a human donor in a cohort sampled during active COVID-19. The source material was peripheral blood. The V and J genes are TRBV28 and TRBJ2-5; D gene uncertain. The CDR3 DNA reads as TGTGCCAGCAGTTTTGACAAGACCCAGTACTTC. Amino acid sequence: CASSFDKTQYF.